A selection of T cell receptor beta chains follows, all from one sample in a study of T cell responses to AZD1222 COVID-19 vaccine. Repertoires were generated with immunoSEQ multiplex PCR, while TCRdb's copy carries only in-frame clones and drops some. The sample shows under 150,000 clones, roughly 91% of them seen only once. The material sequenced was peripheral blood, taken on day 0 of AZD1222 vaccination. Receptor source: an adult in good health. Each CDR3 is given with its conserved first and last residue. D genes are given only for firm matches. Not all rows give a size; the values are once, few, many and, for expanded clones, a class.

v_call: TRBV7-2
d_call: -
clone_size: once
j_call: TRBJ2-3
cdr3_nt: TGTGCCAGCAGCTTAGACAGACTCGGCACAGATACGCAGTATTTT
cdr3_aa: CASSLDRLGTDTQYF

v_call: TRBV10-3
d_call: -
clone_size: -
j_call: TRBJ1-1
cdr3_nt: TGTGCCATCAGTGATCCAGGGATAAACACTGAAGCTTTCTTT
cdr3_aa: CAISDPGINTEAFF

v_call: TRBV16
d_call: -
clone_size: -
j_call: TRBJ1-5
cdr3_nt: TGTGCCAGCAGCCAACCCCCGAATCATGAGGGTAATCAGCCCCAGCATTTT
cdr3_aa: CASSQPPNHEGNQPQHF

v_call: TRBV7-9
d_call: -
clone_size: -
j_call: TRBJ2-5
cdr3_nt: TGTGCCAGCAGCTCAGACTTGACCCAGTACTTC
cdr3_aa: CASSSDLTQYF

v_call: TRBV19
d_call: TRBD1
clone_size: once
j_call: TRBJ2-2
cdr3_nt: TGTGCCAGTAGTATCCCGGGACAGACGCGGAACACCGGGGAGCTGTTTTTT
cdr3_aa: CASSIPGQTRNTGELFF

v_call: TRBV6-2/TRBV6-3
d_call: TRBD2
clone_size: -
j_call: TRBJ2-5
cdr3_nt: TGTGCCAGCAGTAAGATAGATCCGGGACTAGCGGTTCCCCGCGGGGAGACCCAGTACTTC
cdr3_aa: CASSKIDPGLAVPRGETQYF

v_call: TRBV7-2
d_call: -
clone_size: -
j_call: TRBJ2-2
cdr3_nt: TGTGCCAGCAGCTTAGGGGCAGGGCGTGAGACCGGGGAGCTGTTTTTT
cdr3_aa: CASSLGAGRETGELFF

v_call: TRBV7-8
d_call: -
clone_size: -
j_call: TRBJ2-7
cdr3_nt: TGTGCCAGCAGCCCCAATGAAGGGACAAGGTATGACGAGCAGTACTTC
cdr3_aa: CASSPNEGTRYDEQYF

v_call: TRBV30
d_call: TRBD1
clone_size: -
j_call: TRBJ1-2
cdr3_nt: TGTGCCTGGACTGGACAGGTTTTTCAACGCTTC
cdr3_aa: CAWTGQVFQRF

v_call: TRBV5-1
d_call: TRBD2
clone_size: once
j_call: TRBJ2-1
cdr3_nt: TGCGCCAGCAGCCCGAAGACTAGCGGGACTGAGCAGTTCTTC
cdr3_aa: CASSPKTSGTEQFF

v_call: TRBV5-5
d_call: -
clone_size: few
j_call: TRBJ1-2
cdr3_nt: TGTGCCAGCAGCCCCCCAGACACAGGGAGAAGAGTCCCCTTC
cdr3_aa: CASSPPDTGRRVPF

v_call: TRBV7-3
d_call: TRBD1
clone_size: -
j_call: TRBJ2-1
cdr3_nt: TGTGCCAGCAGCTTAACGGGCGGCCCAGGGGGAGAAAATGAGCAGTTCTTC
cdr3_aa: CASSLTGGPGGENEQFF

v_call: TRBV14
d_call: TRBD1
clone_size: once
j_call: TRBJ2-5
cdr3_nt: TGTGCCAGCAGCCCGACAGGGCTGGAGACCCAGTACTTC
cdr3_aa: CASSPTGLETQYF

v_call: TRBV7-6
d_call: -
clone_size: -
j_call: TRBJ2-2
cdr3_nt: TGTGCCAGCAGCTCGTCAGGGGAAGGTTACGGGGAGCTGTTTTTT
cdr3_aa: CASSSSGEGYGELFF

v_call: TRBV15
d_call: TRBD1
clone_size: -
j_call: TRBJ2-2
cdr3_nt: TGTGCCACCAGCATCACAGGGGGCACCGGGGAGCTGTTTTTT
cdr3_aa: CATSITGGTGELFF

v_call: TRBV19
d_call: -
clone_size: -
j_call: TRBJ2-1
cdr3_nt: TGTGCCAGTAGTATATGGGGTTCTTCCTACAATGAGCAGTTCTTC
cdr3_aa: CASSIWGSSYNEQFF

v_call: TRBV7-2
d_call: -
clone_size: -
j_call: TRBJ2-7
cdr3_nt: TGTGCCAGCAGCTTACAACAGAGCTCCTACGAGCAGTACTTC
cdr3_aa: CASSLQQSSYEQYF

v_call: TRBV10-3
d_call: -
clone_size: once
j_call: TRBJ1-1
cdr3_nt: TGTGCCATCAGCAGGGAGGGGATGAACACTGAAGCTTTCTTT
cdr3_aa: CAISREGMNTEAFF

v_call: TRBV11-3
d_call: TRBD1
clone_size: -
j_call: TRBJ2-7
cdr3_nt: TGTGCCAGCAGCTTGGGACAGGGGGCTCACTACGAGCAGTACTTC
cdr3_aa: CASSLGQGAHYEQYF

v_call: TRBV30
d_call: -
clone_size: -
j_call: TRBJ1-1
cdr3_nt: TGTGCCTGGAATTACATAACGGGAGGGACTGAAGCTTTCTTT
cdr3_aa: CAWNYITGGTEAFF

v_call: TRBV6-5
d_call: -
clone_size: -
j_call: TRBJ1-1
cdr3_nt: TGTGCCAGCAGCCTGCAATGGTCCACTGAAGCTTTCTTT
cdr3_aa: CASSLQWSTEAFF

v_call: TRBV7-2
d_call: -
clone_size: -
j_call: TRBJ1-2
cdr3_nt: TGTGCCAGCAGCTTCATTAACTATGGCTACACCTTC
cdr3_aa: CASSFINYGYTF

v_call: TRBV4-1
d_call: -
clone_size: -
j_call: TRBJ1-1
cdr3_nt: TGCGCCAGCAGCCAAGACAACACACTCGATGAAGCTTTCTTT
cdr3_aa: CASSQDNTLDEAFF